This entry concerns a single TCR beta chain. Its antigen is as yet unknown. These data originate in a study of T cells in Graves' hyperthyroidism and ophthalmopathy. Across the whole study: It was at initial diagnosis, before any treatment, that peripheral blood was collected.

Points from the study as a whole: With a median lead of around 6.7 months before onset, the model predicted ophthalmopathy.

Germline V gene lookup returns CDR1 SGDLS and CDR2 YYNGEE. This CDR3 has 15 amino acids. The V gene lost 4 bases and the J gene lost 0 bases, with 11 bases spanning the gap. The investigators amplified TCR beta CDR3 regions from RNA transcripts. The TCR CDR3 was amplified in a first-round RT-PCR using the HTBI primer set. TCRdb re-called the multiplex PCR reads with MiXCR, one entry per CDR3 protein. Among a few hundred thousand distinct CDR3 sequences listed, around 19% were seen once. The sample taken for sequencing was blood. The TCR originated in a man between 45 and 60 years old with Graves' ophthalmopathy. The rearrangement joins TRBV9 to TRBJ2-1; D possibly corresponds to TRBD2 (5 bases). CDR3 in amino acids: CASSPDSSSYNEQFF. CDR3 nucleotide sequence: TGTGCCAGCAGCCCGGACTCAAGCTCCTACAATGAGCAGTTCTTC.